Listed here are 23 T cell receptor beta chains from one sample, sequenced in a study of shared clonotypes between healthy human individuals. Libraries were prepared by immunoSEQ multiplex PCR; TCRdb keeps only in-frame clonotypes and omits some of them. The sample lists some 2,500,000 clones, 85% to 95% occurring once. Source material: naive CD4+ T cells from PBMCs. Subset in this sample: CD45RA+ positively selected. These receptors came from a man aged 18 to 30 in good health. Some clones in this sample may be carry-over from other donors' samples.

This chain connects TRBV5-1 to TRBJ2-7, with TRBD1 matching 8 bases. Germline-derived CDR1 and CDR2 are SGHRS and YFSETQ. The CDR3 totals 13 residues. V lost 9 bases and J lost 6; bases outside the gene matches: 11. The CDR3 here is CATSADRAIEQYF. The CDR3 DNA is TGCGCCACCAGTGCGGACAGGGCAATCGAGCAGTACTTC.

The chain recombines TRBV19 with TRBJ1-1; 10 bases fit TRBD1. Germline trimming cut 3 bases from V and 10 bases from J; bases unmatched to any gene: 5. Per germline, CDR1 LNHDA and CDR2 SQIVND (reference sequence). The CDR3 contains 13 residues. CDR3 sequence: CASSIRQGASAFF. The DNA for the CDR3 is TGTGCCAGTAGTATCAGACAGGGGGCATCAGCTTTCTTT.

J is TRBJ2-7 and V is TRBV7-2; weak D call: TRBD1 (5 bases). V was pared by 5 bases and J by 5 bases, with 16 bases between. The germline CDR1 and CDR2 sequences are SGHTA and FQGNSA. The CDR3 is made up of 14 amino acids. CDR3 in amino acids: CASSPQTVTHEQYF. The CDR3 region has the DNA TGTGCCAGCAGCCCCCAGACAGTGACCCACGAGCAGTACTTC.

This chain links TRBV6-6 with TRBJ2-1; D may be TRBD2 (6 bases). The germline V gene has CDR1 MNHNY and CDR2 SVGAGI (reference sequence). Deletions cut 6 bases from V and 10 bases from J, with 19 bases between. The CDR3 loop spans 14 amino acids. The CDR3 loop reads CASRSFPRETEQFF. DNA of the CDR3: TGTGCCAGCAGATCCTTCCCACGGGAGACAGAGCAGTTCTTC.

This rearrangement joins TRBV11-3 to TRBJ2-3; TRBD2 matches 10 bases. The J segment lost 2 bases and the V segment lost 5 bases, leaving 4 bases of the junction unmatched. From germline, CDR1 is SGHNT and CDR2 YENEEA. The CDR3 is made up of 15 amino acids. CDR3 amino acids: CASSPGLADTDTQYF. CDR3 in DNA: TGTGCCAGCAGCCCCGGACTAGCGGACACAGATACGCAGTATTTT.

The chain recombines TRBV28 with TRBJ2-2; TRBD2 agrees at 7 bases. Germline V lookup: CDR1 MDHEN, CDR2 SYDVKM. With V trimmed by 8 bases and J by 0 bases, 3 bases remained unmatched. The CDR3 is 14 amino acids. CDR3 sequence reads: CASGLGSNTGELFF. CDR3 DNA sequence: TGTGCCAGCGGACTAGGTTCGAACACCGGGGAGCTGTTTTTT.

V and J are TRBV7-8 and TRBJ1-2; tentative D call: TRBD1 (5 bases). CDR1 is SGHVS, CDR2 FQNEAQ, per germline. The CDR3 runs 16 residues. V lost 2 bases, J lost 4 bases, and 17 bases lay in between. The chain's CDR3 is CASSLTSRGPAYGYTF. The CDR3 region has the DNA TGTGCCAGCAGCTTAACGTCTAGGGGACCCGCCTATGGCTACACCTTC.

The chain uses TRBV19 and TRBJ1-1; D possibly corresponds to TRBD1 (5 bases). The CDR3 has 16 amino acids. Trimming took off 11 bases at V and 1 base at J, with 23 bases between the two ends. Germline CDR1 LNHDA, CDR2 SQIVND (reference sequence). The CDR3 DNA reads TGTGCCTCTATCAGGGTAGCGGCAGGGTCGAACACTGAAGCTTTCTTT. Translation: CASIRVAAGSNTEAFF. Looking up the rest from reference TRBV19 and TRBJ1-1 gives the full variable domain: DGGITQSPKYLFRKEGQNVTLSCEQNLNHDAMYWYRQDPGQGLRLIYYSQIVNDFQKGDIAEGYSVSREKKESFPLTVTSAQKNPTAFYLCASIRVAAGSNTEAFFGQGTRLTVV.

The CDR3 spells CASGDTRNQPQHF. In DNA, the CDR3 is TGTGCCAGCGGCGATACTCGCAATCAGCCCCAGCATTTT. V gene TRBV28 combines with J gene TRBJ1-5, with D unclear. This CDR3 contains 13 residues. V shed 8 bases and J shed 2 bases, with 10 bases lying between them. CDR1 is MDHEN and CDR2 is SYDVKM in the germline V gene.

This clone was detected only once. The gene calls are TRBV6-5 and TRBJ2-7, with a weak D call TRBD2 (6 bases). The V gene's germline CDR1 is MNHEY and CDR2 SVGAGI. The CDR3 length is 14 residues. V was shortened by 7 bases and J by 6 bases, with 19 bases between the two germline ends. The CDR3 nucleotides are TGTGCCAGCACCCGGAGGGCCGGGACTCTCGAGCAGTACTTC. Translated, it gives CASTRRAGTLEQYF.

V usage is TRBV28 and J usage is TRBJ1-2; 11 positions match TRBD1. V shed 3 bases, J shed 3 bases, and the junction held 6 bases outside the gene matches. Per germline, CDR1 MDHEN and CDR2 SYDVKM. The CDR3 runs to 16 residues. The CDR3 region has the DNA TGTGCCAGCAGTTTTTTTTGGACAGGGGGCGACTATGGCTACACCTTC. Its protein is CASSFFWTGGDYGYTF.

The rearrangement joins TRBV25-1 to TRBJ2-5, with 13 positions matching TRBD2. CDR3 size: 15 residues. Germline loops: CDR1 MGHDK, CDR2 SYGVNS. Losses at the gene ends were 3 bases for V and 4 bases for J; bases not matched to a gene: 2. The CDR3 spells CASSETSGRRETQYF. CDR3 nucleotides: TGTGCCAGCAGTGAGACTAGCGGGAGGCGAGAGACCCAGTACTTC. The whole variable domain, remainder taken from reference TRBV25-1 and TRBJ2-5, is EADIYQTPRYLVIGTGKKITLECSQTMGHDKMYWYQQDPGMELHLIHYSYGVNSTEKGDLSSESTVSRIRTEHFPLTLESARPSHTSQYLCASSETSGRRETQYFGPGTRLLVL.

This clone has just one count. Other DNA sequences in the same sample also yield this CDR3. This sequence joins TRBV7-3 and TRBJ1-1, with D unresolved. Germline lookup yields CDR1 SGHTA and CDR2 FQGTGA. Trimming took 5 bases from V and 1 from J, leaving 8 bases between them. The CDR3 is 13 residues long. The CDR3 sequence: CASSPRRNTEAFF. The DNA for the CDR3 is TGTGCCAGCAGCCCTAGGAGGAACACTGAAGCTTTCTTT.

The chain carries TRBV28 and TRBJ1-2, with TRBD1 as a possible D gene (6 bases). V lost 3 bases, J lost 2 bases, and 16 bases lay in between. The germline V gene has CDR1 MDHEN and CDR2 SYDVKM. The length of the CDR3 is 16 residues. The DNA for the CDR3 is TGTGCCAGCAGTTTCCGACAGGCGGTGTTAAACTATGGCTACACCTTC. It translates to CASSFRQAVLNYGYTF.

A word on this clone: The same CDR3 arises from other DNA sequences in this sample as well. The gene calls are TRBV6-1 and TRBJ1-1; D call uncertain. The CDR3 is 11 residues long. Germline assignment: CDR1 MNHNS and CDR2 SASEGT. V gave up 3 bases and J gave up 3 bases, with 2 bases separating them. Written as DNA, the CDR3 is TGTGCCAGCAGTGAGTACACTGAAGCTTTCTTT. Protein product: CASSEYTEAFF.

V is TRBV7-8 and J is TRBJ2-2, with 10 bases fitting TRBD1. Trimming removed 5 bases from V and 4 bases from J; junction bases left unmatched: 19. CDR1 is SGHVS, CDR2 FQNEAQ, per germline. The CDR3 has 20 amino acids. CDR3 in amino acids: CASSHSLLTAGTGATGELFF. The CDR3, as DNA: TGTGCCAGCAGCCATAGCTTATTAACTGCCGGGACAGGGGCCACCGGGGAGCTGTTTTTT. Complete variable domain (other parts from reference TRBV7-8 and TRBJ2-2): GAGVSQSPRYKVAKRGQDVALRCDPISGHVSLFWYQQALGQGPEFLTYFQNEAQLDKSGLPSDRFFAERPEGSVSTLKIQRTQQEDSAVYLCASSHSLLTAGTGATGELFFGEGSRLTVL.

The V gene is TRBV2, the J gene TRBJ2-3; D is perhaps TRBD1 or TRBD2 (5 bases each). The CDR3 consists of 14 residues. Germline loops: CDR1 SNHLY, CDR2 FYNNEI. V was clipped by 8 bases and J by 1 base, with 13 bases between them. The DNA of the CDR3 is TGTGCCAGCGGGGGTCTAGCCCGCACAGATACGCAGTATTTT. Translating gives CASGGLARTDTQYF.

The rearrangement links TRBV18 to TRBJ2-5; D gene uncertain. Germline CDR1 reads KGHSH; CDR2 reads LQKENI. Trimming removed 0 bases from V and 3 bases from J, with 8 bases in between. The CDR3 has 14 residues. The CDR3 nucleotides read TGTGCCAGCTCACCACCGGGCAGCGAAGAGACCCAGTACTTC. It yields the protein CASSPPGSEETQYF. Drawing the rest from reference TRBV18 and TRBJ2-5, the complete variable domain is NAGVMQNPRHLVRRRGQEARLRCSPMKGHSHVYWYRQLPEEGLKFMVYLQKENIIDESGMPKERFSAEFPKEGPSILRIQQVVRGDSAAYFCASSPPGSEETQYFGPGTRLLVL.

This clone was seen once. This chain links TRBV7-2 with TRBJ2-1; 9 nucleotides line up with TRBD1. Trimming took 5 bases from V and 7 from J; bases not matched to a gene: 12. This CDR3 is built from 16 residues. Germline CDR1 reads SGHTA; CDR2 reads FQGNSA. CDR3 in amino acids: CASSHPGTGYRNEQFF. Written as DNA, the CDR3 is TGTGCCAGCAGCCATCCCGGGACAGGGTATAGGAATGAGCAGTTCTTC.

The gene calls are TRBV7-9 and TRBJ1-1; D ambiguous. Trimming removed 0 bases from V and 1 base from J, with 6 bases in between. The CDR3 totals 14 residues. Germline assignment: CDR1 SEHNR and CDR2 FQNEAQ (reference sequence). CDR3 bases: TGTGCCAGCAGCTTAGCGGCAGGGAACACTGAAGCTTTCTTT. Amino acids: CASSLAAGNTEAFF.

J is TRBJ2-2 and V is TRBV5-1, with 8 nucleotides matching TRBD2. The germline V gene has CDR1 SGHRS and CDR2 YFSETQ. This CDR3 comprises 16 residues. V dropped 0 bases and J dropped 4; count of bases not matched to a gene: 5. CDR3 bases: TGCGCCAGCAGCTTGGAAGCGGGAGTTTCCACCGGGGAGCTGTTTTTT. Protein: CASSLEAGVSTGELFF. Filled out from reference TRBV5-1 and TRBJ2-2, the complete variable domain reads KAGVTQTPRYLIKTRGQQVTLSCSPISGHRSVSWYQQTPGQGLQFLFEYFSETQRNKGNFPGRFSGRQFSNSRSEMNVSTLELGDSALYLCASSLEAGVSTGELFFGEGSRLTVL.

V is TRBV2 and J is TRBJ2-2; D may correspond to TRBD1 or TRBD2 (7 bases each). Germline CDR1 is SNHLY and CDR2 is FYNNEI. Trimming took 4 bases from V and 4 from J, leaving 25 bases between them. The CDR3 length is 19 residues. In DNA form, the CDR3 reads TGTGCCAGCAGTGGGCCCCCGAGACAGGGAAGGGGGGGCACCGGGGAGCTGTTTTTT. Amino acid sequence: CASSGPPRQGRGGTGELFF.

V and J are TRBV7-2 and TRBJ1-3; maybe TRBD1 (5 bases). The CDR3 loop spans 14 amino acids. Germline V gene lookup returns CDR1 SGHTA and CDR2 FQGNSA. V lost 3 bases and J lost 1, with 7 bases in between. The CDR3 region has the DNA TGTGCCAGCAGCTTCACAGGATCTGGAAACACCATATATTTT. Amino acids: CASSFTGSGNTIYF.